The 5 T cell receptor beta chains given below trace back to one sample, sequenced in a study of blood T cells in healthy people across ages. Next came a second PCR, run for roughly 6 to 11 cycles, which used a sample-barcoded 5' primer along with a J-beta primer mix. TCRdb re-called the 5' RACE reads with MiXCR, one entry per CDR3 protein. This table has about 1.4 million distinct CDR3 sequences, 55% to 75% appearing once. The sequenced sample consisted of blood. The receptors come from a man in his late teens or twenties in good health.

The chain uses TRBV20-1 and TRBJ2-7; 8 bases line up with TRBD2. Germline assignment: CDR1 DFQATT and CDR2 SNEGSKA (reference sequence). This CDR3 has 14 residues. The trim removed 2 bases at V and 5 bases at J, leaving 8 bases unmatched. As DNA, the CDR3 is TGCAGTGCTAGACTGGGACTAGTAGTCGACGAGCAGTACTTC. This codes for CSARLGLVVDEQYF.

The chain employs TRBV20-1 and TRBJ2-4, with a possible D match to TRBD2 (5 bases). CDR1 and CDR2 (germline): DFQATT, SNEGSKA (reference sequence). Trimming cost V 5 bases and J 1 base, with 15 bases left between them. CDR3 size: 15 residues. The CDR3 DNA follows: TGCAGTGCTCCGCCAGGAGCGGCGGCCAAAAACATTCAGTACTTC. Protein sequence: CSAPPGAAAKNIQYF.

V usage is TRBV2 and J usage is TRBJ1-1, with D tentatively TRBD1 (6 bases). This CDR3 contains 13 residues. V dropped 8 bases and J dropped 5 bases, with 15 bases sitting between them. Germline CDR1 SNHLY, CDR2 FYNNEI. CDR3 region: CASGGGKGTEAFF. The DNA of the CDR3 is TGTGCCAGCGGAGGGGGGAAGGGGACTGAAGCTTTCTTT.

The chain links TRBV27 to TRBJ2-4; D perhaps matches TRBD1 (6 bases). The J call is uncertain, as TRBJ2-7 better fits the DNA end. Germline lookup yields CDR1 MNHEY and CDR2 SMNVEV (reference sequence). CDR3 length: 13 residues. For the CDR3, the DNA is TGTGCCAGCAAACAGGGAGCCTCATACGAGCAGTACTTC. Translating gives CASKQGASYEQYF.

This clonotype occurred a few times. The CDR3 DNA sequence: TGTGCCAGCTCACCACTAGCCCCGAGCTCCTACAATGAGCAGTTCTTC. Its protein is CASSPLAPSSYNEQFF. This chain connects TRBV18 to TRBJ2-1; D gene unclear. This CDR3 is 16 amino acids long. From germline, CDR1 is KGHSH and CDR2 LQKENI. V lost 1 base, J lost 0 bases, and 10 bases lay in between.